One sample yielded the 19 T cell receptor beta chains listed below, sequenced in a study of T cell responses to AZD1222 COVID-19 vaccine. Only in-frame clones appear in the TCRdb table, and some are missing; sequencing was by immunoSEQ multiplex PCR. The table shows around 170,000 clones, with roughly 90% occurring only once. The source was peripheral blood, collected on day 0 of AZD1222 vaccination. These receptors originate from an adult in good health.

V is TRBV12-3 or TRBV12-4 and J is TRBJ1-1; D possibly corresponds to TRBD1 (6 bases). V lost 2 bases, J lost 5 bases, and 9 bases lay in between. The CDR3 totals 13 residues. The CDR3 nucleotides read TGTGCCAGCAGTTTAACAGGGAGGACTGAAGCTTTCTTT. The encoded protein is CASSLTGRTEAFF.

The chain joins TRBV5-4 to TRBJ2-3, with TRBD2 identical over 13 bases. The CDR3 runs to 19 residues. CDR1 and CDR2 (germline): SGHNT, YYREEE (reference sequence). Trimming at V came to 4 bases and at J to 0 bases, leaving 11 bases not matched to a gene. DNA of the CDR3: TGTGCCAGCAGCGGAGGGACTAGCGGGAAAGAGTCCAGCACAGATACGCAGTATTTT. Translating it yields CASSGGTSGKESSTDTQYF.

J is TRBJ2-3 and V is TRBV9; perhaps D is TRBD1 or TRBD2 (7 bases each). The CDR3 is 15 residues long. Per the germline V gene, CDR1 is SGDLS and CDR2 is YYNGEE. V dropped 5 bases and J dropped 2 bases, with 15 bases sitting between them. The CDR3 DNA reads TGTGCCAGCAGTCCCAGGGGGGGACTCACAGATACGCAGTATTTT. Its translation is CASSPRGGLTDTQYF.

The chain links TRBV18 to TRBJ1-3; D gene uncertain. This CDR3 has 16 residues. Per the germline V gene, CDR1 is KGHSH and CDR2 is LQKENI. With 2 bases removed from V and 0 bases from J, the gap between germline ends came to 11 bases. CDR3 bases: TGTGCCAGCTCACCAAATACCGCAGTCTCTGGAAACACCATATATTTT. This sequence encodes CASSPNTAVSGNTIYF.

This rearrangement joins TRBV7-2 to TRBJ2-7, with 10 bases fitting TRBD2. Germline lookup yields CDR1 SGHTA and CDR2 FQGNSA. Germline trimming cut 5 bases from V and 0 bases from J; bases unmatched to any gene: 10. This CDR3 has 17 amino acids. The CDR3 sequence is CASSPRTSGLSSYEQYF. The DNA of the CDR3 is TGTGCCAGCAGCCCCCGGACTAGCGGACTAAGCTCCTACGAGCAGTACTTC.

This chain joins TRBV6-5 and TRBJ1-6, with D hard to call. Trimming removed 0 bases at V and 2 bases at J, with 8 bases between. Germline V gives CDR1 MNHEY, CDR2 SVGAGI. The CDR3 extends over 16 amino acids. In nucleotides, the CDR3 is TGTGCCAGCAGTTACTCGAGGTCTACCTATAATTCACCCCTCCACTTT. This sequence encodes CASSYSRSTYNSPLHF.

This clone has only one observation. The rearrangement joins TRBV5-5 to TRBJ1-3; D call uncertain. V lost 2 bases, J lost 4 bases, and 7 bases lay in between. Germline CDR1 reads SGHKS; CDR2 reads YYEKEE (reference sequence). There are 13 residues in the CDR3. The CDR3 DNA sequence: TGTGCCAGCAGCTTCCTGGGGGGAAACACCATATATTTT. Protein sequence: CASSFLGGNTIYF.

This clone was counted a single time. V gene TRBV21-1 combines with J gene TRBJ1-5; the table's D gene call, TRBD1, was not cross checked with the DNA. TRBV21-1 is a recognized pseudogene. The CDR3 is made up of 15 amino acids. The CDR3 DNA follows: TGTGCCAGCAGCGGCCGGGGACAGGGGCTTCAGCCCCAGCATTTT. This encodes CASSGRGQGLQPQHF.

J is TRBJ2-7 and V is TRBV11-3; D gene ambiguous. Germline loops: CDR1 SGHNT, CDR2 YENEEA. The CDR3 spans 12 residues. With 0 bases removed from V and 6 bases from J, the gap between germline ends came to 6 bases. The CDR3, as DNA: TGTGCCAGCAGCTTAGAGTTGGGCGAGCAGTACTTC. This codes for CASSLELGEQYF.

The chain employs TRBV3-1 (or the pseudogene TRBV3-2) and TRBJ1-2, with no clear D. V dropped 4 bases and J dropped 4 bases, with 10 bases sitting between them. Looked up from germline, CDR1 is LGHDT and CDR2 is YNNKEL (reference sequence). The CDR3 covers 13 residues. The CDR3 coding sequence is TGTGCCAGCAGCCCATTGGAGGGCTATGGCTACACCTTC. It is translated as CASSPLEGYGYTF.

The chain combines TRBV7-2 with TRBJ2-1, with D possibly being TRBD2 (6 bases). CDR1 is SGHTA and CDR2 is FQGNSA in the germline V gene. The V and J ends lost 8 bases and 8 bases respectively, with 22 bases between them. The CDR3 runs 15 residues. For the CDR3, the DNA is TGTGCCAGCTCTAGGGCTAGCGCAAGCCGGGATGAGCAGTTCTTC. This codes for CASSRASASRDEQFF. Using reference TRBV7-2 and TRBJ2-1 for the parts outside the CDR3, the full variable domain is GAGVSQSPSNKVTEKGKDVELRCDPISGHTALYWYRQSLGQGLEFLIYFQGNSAPDKSGLPSDRFSAERTGGSVSTLTIQRTQQEDSAVYLCASSRASASRDEQFFGPGTRLTVL.

The count of this clone is one. This chain connects TRBV7-9 to TRBJ2-7, with 11 bases identical to TRBD2. Per germline, CDR1 SEHNR and CDR2 FQNEAQ (reference sequence). The CDR3 is 13 amino acids. CDR3 DNA: TGTGCGGTAGGGACTAGCGGACCCTACGAGCAGTACTTC. It specifies CAVGTSGPYEQYF.

The chain links TRBV19 to TRBJ1-4, with a tentative D call TRBD1 (5 bases). Germline V gene sequence: CDR1 LNHDA, CDR2 SQIVND (reference sequence). V lost 10 bases to trimming and J lost 5 bases, with 14 bases between them. The CDR3 spans 13 residues. CDR3 sequence: CATKGRNNEKLFF. The CDR3 DNA reads TGTGCCACTAAGGGGAGGAACAATGAAAAACTGTTTTTT. Full variable domain (rest looked up from reference TRBV19 and TRBJ1-4): DGGITQSPKYLFRKEGQNVTLSCEQNLNHDAMYWYRQDPGQGLRLIYYSQIVNDFQKGDIAEGYSVSREKKESFPLTVTSAQKNPTAFYLCATKGRNNEKLFFGSGTQLSVL.

The chain links TRBV2 to TRBJ1-4, with TRBD1 identical over 8 bases. The CDR3 length is 14 residues. The ends lost 6 bases at V and 6 bases at J; junction bases unmatched: 6. Looked up from germline, CDR1 is SNHLY and CDR2 is FYNNEI. CDR3 nucleotide sequence: TGTGCCAGCAGAAACAGGGGGTTGGATGAAAAACTGTTTTTT. It encodes CASRNRGLDEKLFF.

V usage is TRBV4-2 and J usage is TRBJ1-1; D remains unclear. The CDR3 has 18 amino acids. The germline V gene has CDR1 LGHNA and CDR2 YNFKEQ. V was trimmed by 4 bases and J by 2 bases, leaving 23 bases between them. The CDR3 nucleotides are TGTGCCAGCAGCCTTTACGTAGGGTCCGCCGAGCAAAACACTGAAGCTTTCTTT. It yields the protein CASSLYVGSAEQNTEAFF.

V usage is TRBV5-4 and J usage is TRBJ2-1, with 7 positions matching TRBD2. With V trimmed by 4 bases and J by 11 bases, 6 bases remained unmatched. The germline gives CDR1 SGHNT, CDR2 YYREEE (reference sequence). This CDR3 spans 12 amino acids. The CDR3 here is CASSPGLDKQFF. The CDR3 region has the DNA TGTGCCAGCAGCCCCGGACTAGACAAGCAGTTCTTC.

The rearrangement links TRBV6-6 to TRBJ1-5; D gene ambiguous. This CDR3 contains 16 residues. Per the germline V gene, CDR1 is MNHNY and CDR2 is SVGAGI (reference sequence). Trimming cost V 0 bases and J 8 bases, with 17 bases left between them. CDR3 protein: CASSYSEAGPVKPQHF. CDR3 bases: TGTGCCAGCAGTTACTCGGAGGCCGGGCCAGTAAAGCCCCAGCATTTT.

The chain recombines TRBV5-1 with TRBJ2-5; no firm D call. Germline V lookup: CDR1 SGHRS, CDR2 YFSETQ. V dropped 0 bases and J dropped 5 bases, with 8 bases sitting between them. The CDR3 totals 13 residues. CDR3 DNA sequence: TGCGCCAGCAGCTTGGAAGCGCCGGAGACCCAGTACTTC. This encodes CASSLEAPETQYF.

The chain combines TRBV28 with TRBJ1-5, with D uncertain. There are 16 residues in the CDR3. Between the trimmed V and J ends, which lost 1 base and 0 bases, there was a span of 10 bases. Per germline, CDR1 MDHEN and CDR2 SYDVKM. The CDR3 is CASSLSGLYSNQPQHF. The CDR3 coding sequence is TGTGCCAGCAGTTTATCCGGGCTCTATAGCAATCAGCCCCAGCATTTT.